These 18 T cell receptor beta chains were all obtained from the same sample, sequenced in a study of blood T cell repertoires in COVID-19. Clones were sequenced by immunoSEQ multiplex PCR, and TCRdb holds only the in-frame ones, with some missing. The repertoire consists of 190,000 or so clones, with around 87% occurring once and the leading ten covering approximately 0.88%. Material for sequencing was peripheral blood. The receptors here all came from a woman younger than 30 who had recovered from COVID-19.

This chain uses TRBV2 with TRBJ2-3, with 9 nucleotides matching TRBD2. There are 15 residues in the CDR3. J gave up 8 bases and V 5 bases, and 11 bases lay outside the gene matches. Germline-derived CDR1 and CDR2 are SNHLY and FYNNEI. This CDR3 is CASSLSGRGKGTQYF. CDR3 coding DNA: TGTGCCAGCAGTCTTAGCGGGAGAGGCAAGGGTACGCAGTATTTT.

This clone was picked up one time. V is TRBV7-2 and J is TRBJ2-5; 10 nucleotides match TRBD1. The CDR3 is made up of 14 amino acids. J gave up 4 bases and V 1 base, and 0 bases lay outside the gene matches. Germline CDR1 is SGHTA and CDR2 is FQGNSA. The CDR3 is CASSLGTGGETQYF. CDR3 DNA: TGTGCCAGCAGCTTAGGGACAGGGGGAGAGACCCAGTACTTC.

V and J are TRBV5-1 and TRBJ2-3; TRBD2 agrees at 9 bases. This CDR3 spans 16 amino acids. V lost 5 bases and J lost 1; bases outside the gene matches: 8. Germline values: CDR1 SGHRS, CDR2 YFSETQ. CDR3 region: CASSSFGGRGTDTQYF. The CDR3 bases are TGCGCCAGCAGTTCCTTCGGCGGGAGGGGCACAGATACGCAGTATTTT.

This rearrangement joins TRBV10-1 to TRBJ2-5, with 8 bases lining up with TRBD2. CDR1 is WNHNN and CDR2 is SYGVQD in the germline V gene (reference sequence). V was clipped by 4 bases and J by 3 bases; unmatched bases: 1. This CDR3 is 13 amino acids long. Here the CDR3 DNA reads TGCGCCAGCAGTGTGACTAGCGAAGAGACCCAGTACTTC. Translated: CASSVTSEETQYF.

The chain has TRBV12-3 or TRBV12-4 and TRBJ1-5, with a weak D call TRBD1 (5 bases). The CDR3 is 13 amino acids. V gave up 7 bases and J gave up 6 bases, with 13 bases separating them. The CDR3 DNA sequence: TGTGCCAGCACCCTTGGGGGGGGTCAGCCCCAGCATTTT. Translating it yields CASTLGGGQPQHF.

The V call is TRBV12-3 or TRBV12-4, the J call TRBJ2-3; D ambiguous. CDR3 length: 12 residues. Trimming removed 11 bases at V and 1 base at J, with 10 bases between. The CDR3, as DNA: TGTGCCGCCTCTCGGGGCACAGATACGCAGTATTTT. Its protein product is CAASRGTDTQYF.

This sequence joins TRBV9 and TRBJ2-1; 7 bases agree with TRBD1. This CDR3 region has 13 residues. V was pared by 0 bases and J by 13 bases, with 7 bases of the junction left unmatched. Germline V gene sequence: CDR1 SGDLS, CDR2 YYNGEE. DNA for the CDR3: TGTGCCAGCAGCGTAGAAACTTGGACAGGACAGTTCTTC. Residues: CASSVETWTGQFF.

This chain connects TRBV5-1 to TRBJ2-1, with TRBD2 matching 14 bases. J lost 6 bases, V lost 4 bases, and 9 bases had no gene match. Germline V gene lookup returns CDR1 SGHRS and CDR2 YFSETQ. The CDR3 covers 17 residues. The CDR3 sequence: CASSLGLAGGTRNEQFF. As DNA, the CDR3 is TGCGCCAGCAGCCTAGGACTAGCGGGAGGAACACGCAATGAGCAGTTCTTC.

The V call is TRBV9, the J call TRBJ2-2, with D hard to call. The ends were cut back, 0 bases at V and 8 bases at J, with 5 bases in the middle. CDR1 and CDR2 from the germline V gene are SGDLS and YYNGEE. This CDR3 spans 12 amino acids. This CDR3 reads CASSVDPGELFF. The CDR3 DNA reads TGTGCCAGCAGCGTAGATCCGGGGGAGCTGTTTTTT.

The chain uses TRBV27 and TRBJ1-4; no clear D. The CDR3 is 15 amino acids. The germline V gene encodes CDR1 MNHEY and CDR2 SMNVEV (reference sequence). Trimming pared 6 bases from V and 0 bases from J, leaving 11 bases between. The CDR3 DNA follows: TGTGCCAGCAGCACGCGGGCTGCAACTAATGAAAAACTGTTTTTT. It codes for CASSTRAATNEKLFF. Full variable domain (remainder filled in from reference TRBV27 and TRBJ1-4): EAQVTQNPRYLITVTGKKLTVTCSQNMNHEYMSWYRQDPGLGLRQIYYSMNVEVTDKGDVPEGYKVSRKEKRNFPLILESPSPNQTSLYFCASSTRAATNEKLFFGSGTQLSVL.

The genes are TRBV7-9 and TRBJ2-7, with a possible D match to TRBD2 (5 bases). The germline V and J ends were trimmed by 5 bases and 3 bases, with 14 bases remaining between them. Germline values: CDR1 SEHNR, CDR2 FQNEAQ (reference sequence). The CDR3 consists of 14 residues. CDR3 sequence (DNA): TGTGCCAGCAGCCCTTCCGAGGGCCTCTACGAGCAGTACGTC. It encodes CASSPSEGLYEQYV.

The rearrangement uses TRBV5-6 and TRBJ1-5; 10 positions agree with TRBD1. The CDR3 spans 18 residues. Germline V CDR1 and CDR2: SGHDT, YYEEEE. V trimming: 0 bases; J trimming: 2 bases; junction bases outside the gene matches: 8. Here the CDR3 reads CASSLGTGGSLGNQPQHF. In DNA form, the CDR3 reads TGTGCCAGCAGCTTGGGGACAGGGGGTTCTTTAGGCAATCAGCCCCAGCATTTT.

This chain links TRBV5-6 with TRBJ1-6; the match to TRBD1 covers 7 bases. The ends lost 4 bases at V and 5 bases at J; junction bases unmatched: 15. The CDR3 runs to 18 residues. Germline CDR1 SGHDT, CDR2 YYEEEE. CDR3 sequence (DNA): TGTGCCAGCAGCAAACCCCGACAGGGAGTACTCAATAATTCACCCCTCCACTTT. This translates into CASSKPRQGVLNNSPLHF.

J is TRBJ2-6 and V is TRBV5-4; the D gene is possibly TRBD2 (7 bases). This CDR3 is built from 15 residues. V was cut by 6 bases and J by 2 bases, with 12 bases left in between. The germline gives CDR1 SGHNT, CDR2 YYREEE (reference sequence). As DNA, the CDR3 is TGTGCCAGCACCAAAGGGGGGGCTGGGGCCAACGTCCTGACTTTC. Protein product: CASTKGGAGANVLTF.

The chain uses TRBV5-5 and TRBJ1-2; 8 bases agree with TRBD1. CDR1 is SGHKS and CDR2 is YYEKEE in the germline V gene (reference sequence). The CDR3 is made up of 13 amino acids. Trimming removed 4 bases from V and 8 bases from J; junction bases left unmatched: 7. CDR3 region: CASSQDRAQGYTF. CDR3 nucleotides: TGTGCCAGCAGCCAGGACAGGGCGCAGGGCTACACCTTC.

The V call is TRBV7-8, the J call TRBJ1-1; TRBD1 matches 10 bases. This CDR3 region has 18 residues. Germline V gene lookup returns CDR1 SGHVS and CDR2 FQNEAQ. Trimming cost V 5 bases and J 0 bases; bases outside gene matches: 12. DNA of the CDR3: TGTGCCAGCAGCCGTCCCGGGACAGGGGCAGGGATGAACACTGAAGCTTTCTTT. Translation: CASSRPGTGAGMNTEAFF.

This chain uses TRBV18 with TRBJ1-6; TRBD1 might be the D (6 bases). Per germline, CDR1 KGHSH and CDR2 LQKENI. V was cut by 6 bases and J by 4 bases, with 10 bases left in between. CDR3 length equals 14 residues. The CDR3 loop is CASSKGQYNSPLHF. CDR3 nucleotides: TGTGCCAGCTCCAAAGGACAGTATAATTCACCCCTCCACTTT.

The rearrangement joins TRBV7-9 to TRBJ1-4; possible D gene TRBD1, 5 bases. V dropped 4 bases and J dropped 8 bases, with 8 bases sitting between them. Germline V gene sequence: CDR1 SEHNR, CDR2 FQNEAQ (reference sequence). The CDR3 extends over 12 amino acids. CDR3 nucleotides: TGTGCCAGCAGCTATGGGGCAGAAAAACTGTTTTTT. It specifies CASSYGAEKLFF.